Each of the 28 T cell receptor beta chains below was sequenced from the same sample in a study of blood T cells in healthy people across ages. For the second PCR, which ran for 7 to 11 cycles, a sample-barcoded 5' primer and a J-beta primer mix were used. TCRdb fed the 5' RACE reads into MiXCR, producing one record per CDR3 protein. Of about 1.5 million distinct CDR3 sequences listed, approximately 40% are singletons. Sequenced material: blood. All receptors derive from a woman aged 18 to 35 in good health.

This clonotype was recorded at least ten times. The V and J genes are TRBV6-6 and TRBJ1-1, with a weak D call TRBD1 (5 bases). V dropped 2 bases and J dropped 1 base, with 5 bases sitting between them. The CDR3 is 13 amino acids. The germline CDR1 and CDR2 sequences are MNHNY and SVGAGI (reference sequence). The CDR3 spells CASSYDRNTEAFF. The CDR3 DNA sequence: TGTGCCAGCAGTTACGACAGGAACACTGAAGCTTTCTTT.

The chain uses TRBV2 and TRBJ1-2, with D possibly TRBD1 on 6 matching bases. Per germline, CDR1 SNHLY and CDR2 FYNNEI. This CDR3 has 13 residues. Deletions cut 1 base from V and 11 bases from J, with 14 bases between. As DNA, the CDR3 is TGTGCCAGCAGTGAAGATGGCAGGGGACTTTACACCTTC. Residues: CASSEDGRGLYTF.

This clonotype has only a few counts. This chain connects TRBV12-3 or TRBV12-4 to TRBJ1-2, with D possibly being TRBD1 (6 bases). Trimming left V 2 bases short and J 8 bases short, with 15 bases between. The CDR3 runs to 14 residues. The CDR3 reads CASSLSLDGQGYTF. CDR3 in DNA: TGTGCCAGCAGTTTATCCCTGGACGGACAGGGCTACACCTTC.

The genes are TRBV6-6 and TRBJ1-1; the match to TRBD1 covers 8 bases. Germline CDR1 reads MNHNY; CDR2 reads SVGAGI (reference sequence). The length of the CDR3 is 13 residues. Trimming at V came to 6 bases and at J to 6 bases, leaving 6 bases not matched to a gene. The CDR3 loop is CASSHQTGAEAFF. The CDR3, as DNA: TGTGCCAGCAGCCACCAGACAGGGGCTGAAGCTTTCTTT.

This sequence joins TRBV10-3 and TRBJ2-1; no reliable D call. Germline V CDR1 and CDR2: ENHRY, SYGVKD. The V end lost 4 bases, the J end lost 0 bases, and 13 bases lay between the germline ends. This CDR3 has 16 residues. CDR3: CAISGGGTGSYNEQFF. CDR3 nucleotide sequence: TGTGCCATCAGTGGCGGTGGCACTGGCTCCTACAATGAGCAGTTCTTC.

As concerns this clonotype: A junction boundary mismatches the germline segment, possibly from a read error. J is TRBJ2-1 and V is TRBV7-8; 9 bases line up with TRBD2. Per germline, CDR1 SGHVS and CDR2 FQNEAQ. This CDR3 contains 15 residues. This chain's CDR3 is CASSARTSVYDEQFF. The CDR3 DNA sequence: TGTGCCAGCAGCGCCAGGACTAGCGTCTACGATGAGCAGTTCTTC.

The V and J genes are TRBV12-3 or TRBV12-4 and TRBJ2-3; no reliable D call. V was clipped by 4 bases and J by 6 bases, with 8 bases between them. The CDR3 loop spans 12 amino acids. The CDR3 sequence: CASSSQSDTQYF. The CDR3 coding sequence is TGTGCCAGCAGTTCCCAGTCTGATACGCAGTATTTT.

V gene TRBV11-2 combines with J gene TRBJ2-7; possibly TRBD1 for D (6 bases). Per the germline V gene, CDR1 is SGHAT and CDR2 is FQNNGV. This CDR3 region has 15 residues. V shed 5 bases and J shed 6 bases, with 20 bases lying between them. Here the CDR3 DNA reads TGTGCCAGCAGCGCTATACAGGGTAGTTCGCGCGAGCAGTACTTC. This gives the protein CASSAIQGSSREQYF.

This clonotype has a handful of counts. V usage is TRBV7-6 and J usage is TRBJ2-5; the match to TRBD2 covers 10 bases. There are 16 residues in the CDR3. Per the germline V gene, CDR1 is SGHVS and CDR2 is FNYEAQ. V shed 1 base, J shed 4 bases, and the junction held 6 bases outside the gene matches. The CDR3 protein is CASSLEVPSGGETQYF. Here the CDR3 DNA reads TGTGCCAGCAGCTTAGAAGTTCCTAGCGGGGGAGAGACCCAGTACTTC.

The CDR3, as DNA: TGTGCTCTTCGGGCTAGCGGCTCCTACAATGAGCAGTACTTC. This gives the protein CALRASGSYNEQYF. The chain has TRBV10-3 and TRBJ2-1; 7 bases line up with TRBD2. The DNA end lines up better with TRBJ2-7; the J call may be wrong. CDR1 is ENHRY and CDR2 is SYGVKD in the germline V gene. The CDR3 spans 14 residues.

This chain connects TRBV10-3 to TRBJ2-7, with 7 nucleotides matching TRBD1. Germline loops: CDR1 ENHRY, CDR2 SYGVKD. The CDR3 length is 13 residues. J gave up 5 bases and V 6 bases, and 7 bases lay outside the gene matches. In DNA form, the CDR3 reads TGTGCCATCAGACTGACAGGGAACCACGAGCAGTACTTC. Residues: CAIRLTGNHEQYF.

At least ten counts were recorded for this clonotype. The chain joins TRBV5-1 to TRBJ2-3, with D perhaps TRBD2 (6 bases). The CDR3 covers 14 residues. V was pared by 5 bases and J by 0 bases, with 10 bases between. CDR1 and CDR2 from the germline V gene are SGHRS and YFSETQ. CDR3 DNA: TGCGCCAGCAGGGGGGGAAGCAGCACAGATACGCAGTATTTT. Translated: CASRGGSSTDTQYF.

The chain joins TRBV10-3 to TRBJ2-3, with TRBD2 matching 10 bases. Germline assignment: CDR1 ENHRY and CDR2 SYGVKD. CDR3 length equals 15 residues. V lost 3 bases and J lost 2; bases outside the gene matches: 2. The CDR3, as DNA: TGTGCCATCAGTGAAAGCGGGGGGGTCACAGATACGCAGTATTTT. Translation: CAISESGGVTDTQYF.

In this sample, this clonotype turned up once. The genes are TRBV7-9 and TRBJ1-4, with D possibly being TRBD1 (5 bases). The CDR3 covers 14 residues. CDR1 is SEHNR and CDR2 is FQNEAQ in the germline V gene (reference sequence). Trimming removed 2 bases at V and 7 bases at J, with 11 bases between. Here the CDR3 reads CASSLTREGEKLFF. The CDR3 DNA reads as TGTGCCAGCAGCTTAACCAGGGAAGGTGAAAAACTGTTTTTT.

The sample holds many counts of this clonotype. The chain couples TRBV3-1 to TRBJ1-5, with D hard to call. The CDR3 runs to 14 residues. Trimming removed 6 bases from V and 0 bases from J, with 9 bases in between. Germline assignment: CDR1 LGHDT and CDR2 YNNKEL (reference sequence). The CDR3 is CASSSRDSNQPQHF. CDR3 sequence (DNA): TGTGCCAGCAGTTCAAGAGATAGCAATCAGCCCCAGCATTTT.

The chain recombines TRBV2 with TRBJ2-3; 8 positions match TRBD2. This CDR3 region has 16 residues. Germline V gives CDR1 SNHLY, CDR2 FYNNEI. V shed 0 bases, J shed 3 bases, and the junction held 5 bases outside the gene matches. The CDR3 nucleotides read TGTGCCAGCAGTGAAGCGGGAGTAGCGGGGACAGATACGCAGTATTTT. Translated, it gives CASSEAGVAGTDTQYF.

The CDR3 DNA is TGTGCCAGCAGTGATTCCTCAGACGAGCAGTACTTC. Its translation is CASSDSSDEQYF. V usage is TRBV6-1 and J usage is TRBJ2-1; unclear D gene. The tail of the sequence fits TRBJ2-7 better, so the J call may be wrong. Looked up from germline, CDR1 is MNHNS and CDR2 is SASEGT. CDR3 size: 12 residues.

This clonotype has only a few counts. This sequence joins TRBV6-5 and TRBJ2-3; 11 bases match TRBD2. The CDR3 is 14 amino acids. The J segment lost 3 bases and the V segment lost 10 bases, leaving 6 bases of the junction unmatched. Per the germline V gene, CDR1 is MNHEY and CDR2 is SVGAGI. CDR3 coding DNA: TGTGCCACTCTAGCGGGAGGACTGACAGATACGCAGTATTTT. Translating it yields CATLAGGLTDTQYF.

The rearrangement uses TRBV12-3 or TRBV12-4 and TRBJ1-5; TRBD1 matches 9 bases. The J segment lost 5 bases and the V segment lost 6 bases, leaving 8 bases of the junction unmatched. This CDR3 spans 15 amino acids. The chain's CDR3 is CASSSDRGKYQPQHF. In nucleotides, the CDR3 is TGTGCCAGCAGCTCGGACAGGGGCAAGTATCAGCCCCAGCATTTT.

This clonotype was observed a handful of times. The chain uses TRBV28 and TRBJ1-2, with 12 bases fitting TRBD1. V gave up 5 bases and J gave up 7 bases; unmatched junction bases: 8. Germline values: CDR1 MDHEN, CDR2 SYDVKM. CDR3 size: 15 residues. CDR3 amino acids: CASSRPGQGARGYTF. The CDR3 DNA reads TGTGCCAGCAGTCGACCGGGACAGGGGGCGCGTGGCTACACCTTC.

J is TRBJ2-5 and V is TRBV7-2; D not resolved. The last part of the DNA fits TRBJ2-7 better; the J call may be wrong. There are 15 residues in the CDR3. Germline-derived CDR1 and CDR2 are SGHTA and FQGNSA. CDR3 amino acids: CTSSLGPSTFYEQYF. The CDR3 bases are TGTACCAGCAGCTTAGGGCCGAGCACCTTCTACGAGCAGTACTTC.

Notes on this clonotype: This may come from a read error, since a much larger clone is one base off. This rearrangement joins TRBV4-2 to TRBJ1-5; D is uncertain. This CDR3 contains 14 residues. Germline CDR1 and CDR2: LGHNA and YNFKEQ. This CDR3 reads CASSQDVPNQPRHF. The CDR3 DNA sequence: TGTGCCAGCAGCCAAGATGTTCCTAATCAGCCCCGGCATTTT.

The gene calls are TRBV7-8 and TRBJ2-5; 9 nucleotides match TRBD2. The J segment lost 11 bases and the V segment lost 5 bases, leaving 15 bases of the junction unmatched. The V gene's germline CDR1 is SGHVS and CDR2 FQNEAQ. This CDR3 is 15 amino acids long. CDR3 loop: CASSPRAGGQNEQYF. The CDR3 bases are TGTGCCAGCAGCCCCCGGGCGGGGGGGCAGAATGAGCAGTACTTC.

The CDR3 nucleotides are TGTGCCAGCAGTGACGCCAGGGCGGCTGAAGCTTTCTTT. Its translation is CASSDARAAEAFF. The rearrangement uses TRBV6-5 and TRBJ1-1; D is possibly TRBD1 (5 bases). This CDR3 is built from 13 residues. Looked up from germline, CDR1 is MNHEY and CDR2 is SVGAGI. V lost 5 bases and J lost 6, with 13 bases in between.

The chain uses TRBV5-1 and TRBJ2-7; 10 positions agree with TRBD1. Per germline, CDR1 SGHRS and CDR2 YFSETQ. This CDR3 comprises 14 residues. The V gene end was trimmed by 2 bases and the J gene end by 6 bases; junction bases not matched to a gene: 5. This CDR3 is CASSFGQGVGEQYF. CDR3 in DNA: TGCGCCAGCAGCTTCGGACAGGGGGTCGGCGAGCAGTACTTC.

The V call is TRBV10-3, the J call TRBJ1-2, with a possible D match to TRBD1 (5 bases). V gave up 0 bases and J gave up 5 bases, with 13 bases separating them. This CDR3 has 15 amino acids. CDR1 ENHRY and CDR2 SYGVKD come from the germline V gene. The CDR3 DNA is TGTGCCATCAGTGAGTCGGCAGGGACGGTTTATGGCTACACCTTC. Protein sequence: CAISESAGTVYGYTF.

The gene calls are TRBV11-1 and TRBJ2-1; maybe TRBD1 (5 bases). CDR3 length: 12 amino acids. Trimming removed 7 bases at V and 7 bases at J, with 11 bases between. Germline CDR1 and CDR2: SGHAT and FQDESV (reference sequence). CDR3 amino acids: CASTSDTNEQFF. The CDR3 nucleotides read TGTGCCAGCACCTCGGACACGAATGAGCAGTTCTTC.

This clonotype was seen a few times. The DNA for the CDR3 is TGTGCCAGCAGCCGGCTAGCACGTGAAGAGACCCAGTACTTC. Translation gives CASSRLAREETQYF. The chain is built from TRBV28 and TRBJ2-5, with a weak D call TRBD2 (5 bases). The V gene's germline CDR1 is MDHEN and CDR2 SYDVKM. CDR3 length: 14 amino acids. V was shortened by 6 bases and J by 3 bases, with 14 bases between the two germline ends.